The source of this TCR beta chain is a study of blood T cells in healthy people across ages (dated by TCRdb to about 2015). With regard to the full study: In model experiments, template switching captured roughly one uniquely barcoded TCR beta cDNA molecule for every two T cells. Age-related changes in TCR beta repertoire diversity were measured in the study by deep sequencing normalized with unique cDNA molecular identifiers. Using the same blood draw, the study looked at two additional independent replicas of 1 million unique cDNA reads for two donors, one aged 18 to 30 and the other aged 80 or older. Donors were grouped into four age groups: young (average 16 years), middle-aged (39), aged (over 55) and long-lived (82).

Preparation of the library involved 5' RACE. Sequencing was carried out with an Illumina HiSeq 2500. A second 7 to 11 cycle PCR used a sample-barcoded 5' primer and a J-beta primer mix. Each TCR beta cDNA molecule received a unique molecular identifier from a template-switch 5' adaptor carrying 12 random nucleotides. Each sample yielded at least 2.5 million CDR3-containing paired-end reads. The Mint cDNA synthesis kit, primed by a TRBC-specific oligonucleotide, was used to synthesize first-strand cDNA from all RNA. All cDNA was treated with uracil-DNA glycosylase and then went through a first 18-cycle PCR with the universal primers M1SS and BC2_uni_R. In the authors' own workflow: For normalization, 1 million high-quality reads were randomly selected from each sample, with every read carrying a distinct molecular identifier. Reads with shared molecular identifiers were discarded instead of being binned into consensus sequences. MiTCR, run with a Q25 quality threshold and the strictest error-elimination algorithm, handled CDR3 identification, clonotype clustering and error correction. Lower-bound total TCR beta diversity was estimated with a nonparametric unseen species model using Euler transformation. Starting from the raw public reads, TCRdb applied fastp trimming at Q25, assembled clones with MiXCR and retained in-frame beta chains. Here each entry gathers all rows of one CDR3 protein and keeps the most common genes and DNA. The V and J calls were determined by TCRdb, not by the authors. Across this sample there are roughly 1,000,000 distinct CDR3 sequences, with under 30% seen only once. The top ten clonotypes cover 0.65% to 0.75% of the sample.

On the study overall, not on this receptor specifically: Donor CMV infection status was unknown, potentially confounding age-related changes in expanded clonotypes. Compared with the aged group, more naive CD4+ T cells, fewer expanded clones and increased TCR diversity were shown by the long-lived group, suggesting age selection. Observed TCR beta diversity per million T cells fell roughly linearly with age, and a significant reduction was already apparent by age approximately 41. There was a strong correlation between observed TCR beta diversity and the percentage of naive T cells measured by flow cytometry. Estimates of total diversity from one million sequenced T cells were regarded as lower bounds and underestimates. Since profiling was done on bulk unsorted PBMCs, naive and antigen-experienced compartments could not be conclusively compared.

The approximately 41 donors, aged about 6 to 100 years, were systemically healthy Caucasian individuals from Russia. Each donor gave 8 to 10 milliliters of peripheral blood, drawn into EDTA-treated Vacutainer tubes. PBMCs were isolated by Ficoll-Paque density-gradient centrifugation, with at least 6 million obtained per sample. Total RNA, at least 5 micrograms per sample, was extracted from PBMCs with Trizol reagent. For every donor, an aliquot of PBMCs went through flow cytometry to measure the percentages of naive CD45RAhigh/CD27high T cells. CDR1 SGHRS and CDR2 YFSETQ were looked up in the germline V gene. The junction shows trimming of 0 bases on V and 6 bases on J, plus 13 bases between the germline ends. The CDR3 contains 14 residues, cysteine and phenylalanine counted. The DNA shown is the 42-base CDR3, in frame from base 1. This clonotype was seen a handful of times. The antigen it recognizes is unknown. The input lacks base qualities; no much larger clone sits a single base away.

The data were also submitted as part of a second study, on T cells of mothers and their children. Reported in the second study: Nine systemically healthy Caucasian individuals, comprising three mothers and their six children, were included as donors. cDNA synthesis used all of the extracted RNA, with approximately 1.4 ug of RNA in each 15 ul reaction. In the second PCR, the M1S primer introduced both the sample barcodes and 2-4 random nucleotides. Over 10 million TCR beta CDR3 reads came from each mother, compared with some 3 million reads from each child. TCR recombination output is similarly shaped by thymic selection in related and unrelated pairs, with a minor effect exerted by inherited differences. Related mother-child pairs always showed normalized repertoire overlap that was slightly higher than in unrelated mother-child pairs, though the difference was never significant. Persistent microchimeric T cell clones were not detected, at a sensitivity of 85 to 100 clones per million clonotypes. Deep NGS was used in the study to compare the TCR beta repertoires of mothers and children and to look for features that separate related mother-child pairs from unrelated individuals. On average, the children were roughly 11 +/- 4 years old, while the mothers were approximately 40 +/- 4 years old. After adapter ligation with NEBNext reagents, the libraries were sequenced on Illumina HiSeq 2000 with 100+100 nt paired-end reads. To prevent cross-contamination, the mother and child libraries were prepared one month apart and sequenced in separate runs. Between about 500,000 and 2,100,000 distinct TCR beta clonotypes were identified per donor. Naive TCR beta clonotypes were estimated from low-frequency clonotypes matched to each donor's FACS-determined naive share, without sorting.

The sequence links TRBV5-1 to TRBJ2-7, with TRBD2 perhaps the D gene, on 5 matching bases. Sequenced: blood. The receptor's source is a girl aged 2 to 10 in good health. The CDR3 is CASSLAAAGGEQYF. The nucleotide sequence reads TGCGCCAGCAGCTTGGCAGCGGCGGGTGGCGAGCAGTACTTC.